Listed below are T cell receptor beta chains from one sample, sequenced in a study of control samples from healthy donors and cancer patients. Profiled with immunoSEQ multiplex PCR; TCRdb holds only in-frame clones, not every one. The sample lists about 110,000 clones; approximately 84% were seen once. The sequenced sample was blood. These receptors came from a man aged 18 to 30 in good health. CDR3s include the opening cysteine and the closing phenylalanine or tryptophan. The D gene is left open where the match is weak. Clone size, where shown, is once, few, many, or a class for clones that have expanded.

j_call clone_size v_call d_call cdr3_nt cdr3_aa
TRBJ1-6 many TRBV3-1/TRBV3-2 TRBD1 TGTGCCAGCAGCCATGGCACTGGGACAGGGCATTCACCCCTCCACTTT CASSHGTGTGHSPLHF
TRBJ2-5 NA TRBV3-1/TRBV3-2 NA TGTGCCAGCAGCCCTTACCAGGAGACCCAGTACTTC CASSPYQETQYF
TRBJ1-3 NA TRBV3-1/TRBV3-2 NA TGTGCCAGCAGATCTACGGGAAACACCATATATTTT CASRSTGNTIYF
TRBJ2-7 NA TRBV27 NA TGTGCCAGCAGTACCCGAGGACCCCTCCTCGAGCAGTACTTC CASSTRGPLLEQYF
TRBJ1-1 NA TRBV9 NA TGTGCCAGCAGCGGCGGGGGTCGGGTGGGCACTGAAGCTTTCTTT CASSGGGRVGTEAFF
TRBJ2-5 NA TRBV3-1/TRBV3-2 NA TGTGCCAGCAGCCAAGTGGCAGGATTAAAGTACTTC CASSQVAGLKYF
TRBJ2-4 NA TRBV7-9 TRBD2 TGTGCCAGCAGCGGACCTAGCGGGGGAAACATTCAGTACTTC CASSGPSGGNIQYF
TRBJ2-5 NA TRBV5-4 TRBD1 TGTGCCAGCAGCTCAGGGGGTGGGGCCCTAGGAGAGACCCAGTACTTC CASSSGGGALGETQYF
TRBJ1-5 NA TRBV19 NA TGTGCCAGTAGTATTGAGGGGTTGCAGCCCCAGCATTTT CASSIEGLQPQHF
TRBJ1-1 NA TRBV25-1 NA TGTGCCAGCAGCCAGGGTACTAACACTGAAGCTTTCTTT CASSQGTNTEAFF
TRBJ1-1 NA TRBV10-3 NA TGTGCCATCAGCCACCGGGACGGCTGGAACACTGAAGCTTTCTTT CAISHRDGWNTEAFF
TRBJ2-3 once TRBV2 TRBD2 TGTGCCAGCAGATTTCCGGGACTAGCGGCGGATACGCAGTATTTT CASRFPGLAADTQYF
TRBJ1-1 NA TRBV6-5 NA TGTGCCAGCAGGGACGCTTCTCGAGCTGAAGCTTTCTTT CASRDASRAEAFF
TRBJ2-1 NA TRBV4-1 NA TGCGCCAGCAGTCTGGGGGGGGGCGGTATGAATGAGCAGTTCTTC CASSLGGGGMNEQFF
TRBJ2-3 NA TRBV15 TRBD1 TGTGCCACCAGCAGAGATAGACAGGGGGCCACAGATACGCAGTATTTT CATSRDRQGATDTQYF
TRBJ1-5 few TRBV28 NA TGTGCCAGCAGTTTGGTCGGGGTTAGCAATCAGCCCCAGCATTTT CASSLVGVSNQPQHF
TRBJ1-2 NA TRBV3-1/TRBV3-2 NA TGTGCCAGCAGCCAGAGCTTGGAGGGGGATGGCTACACCTTC CASSQSLEGDGYTF
TRBJ1-5 NA TRBV15 TRBD1 TGTGCCACCAGCCGACAAGGACAGGGGGGCTATAGCAATCAGCCCCAGCATTTT CATSRQGQGGYSNQPQHF
TRBJ1-6 NA TRBV7-2 TRBD1 TGTGCCAGCAGCTTAGTCGCGACAGGGGTCGATTCACCCCTCCACTTT CASSLVATGVDSPLHF
TRBJ1-2 NA TRBV9 TRBD1 TGTGCCAGCAGCGTAGTCGGGACAGGCTTCTATGGCTACACCTTC CASSVVGTGFYGYTF
TRBJ1-1 NA TRBV30 NA TGTGCCTGGAGTCCGGGACAAAACACTGAAGCTTTCTTT CAWSPGQNTEAFF
TRBJ2-6 NA TRBV30 NA TGTGCCTGGAGTACCAGGGACTCTGGGGCCAACGTCCTGACTTTC CAWSTRDSGANVLTF
TRBJ2-5 NA TRBV5-1 TRBD1 TGCGCCAGCAGAAAACCGGGACAGGAGCAAGAGACCCAGTACTTC CASRKPGQEQETQYF
TRBJ1-5 NA TRBV6-1 TRBD1 TGTGCCAGCAGTGAAAGGGGGACAGGGAAATATAGCAATCAGCCCCAGCATTTT CASSERGTGKYSNQPQHF
TRBJ1-5 NA TRBV4-2 TRBD1 TGTGCCAGCAGCTTGCATACAGGGGATTTCAATCAGCCCCAGCATTTT CASSLHTGDFNQPQHF
TRBJ1-3 NA TRBV18 NA TGTGCCAGCTCACCACCTCTCGGGGCGGGAGATGGAAACACCATATATTTT CASSPPLGAGDGNTIYF
TRBJ2-4 NA TRBV4-2 NA TGTGCCAGCAGCCAAGATAAAACGGCCGGGAACATTCAGTACTTC CASSQDKTAGNIQYF
TRBJ2-7 once TRBV16 NA TGTGCCAGCAGCCAATCGATTAGCGGTCCGCTCGAGCAGTACTTC CASSQSISGPLEQYF
TRBJ1-1 NA TRBV30 NA TGTGCCGGAGGGAGGGTGAGCACTGAAGCTTTCTTT CAGGRVSTEAFF
TRBJ1-4 NA TRBV7-6 TRBD1 TGTGCCAGCAGCTTAGGACAGGGTGCTAATGAAAAACTGTTTTTT CASSLGQGANEKLFF
TRBJ1-2 NA TRBV3-1/TRBV3-2 NA TGTGCCAGCAGCCTAACTTCCGGGAATGGCTACACCTTC CASSLTSGNGYTF
TRBJ1-6 once TRBV4-1 TRBD1 TGCGCCAGCAGCCAAGAAAGGGGGCGTGCTTCACCCCTCCACTTT CASSQERGRASPLHF
TRBJ1-6 NA TRBV6-4 NA TGTGCCAGCAGTGAACTCGGCAGGGGTAATTCACCCCTCCACTTT CASSELGRGNSPLHF
TRBJ2-1 NA TRBV25-1 TRBD1 TGTGCCAGCAGTGTAATGGGACAGGGTGGGTACAATGAGCAGTTCTTC CASSVMGQGGYNEQFF
TRBJ2-3 once TRBV5-1 TRBD1 TGCGCCAGCAGCGTGGGACAGGGTACAGATACGCAGTATTTT CASSVGQGTDTQYF
TRBJ2-5 NA TRBV19 NA TGTGCCAGTAGTTCCCCAGGGAAGCGGAGTGGAGAGACCCAGTACTTC CASSSPGKRSGETQYF
TRBJ2-7 NA TRBV19 TRBD2 TGTGCCAGTAGCCCGGGACTAACCTACGAGCAGTACTTC CASSPGLTYEQYF
TRBJ2-7 NA TRBV12-3/TRBV12-4 NA TGTGCCAGCAGTTCAGACTACGAGCAGTACTTC CASSSDYEQYF